Listed below are T cell receptor beta chains from one sample, sequenced in a study of response to subunit inactivated influenza vaccine. MiXCR, applied by TCRdb to the RT-PCR reads, yields one record per CDR3 protein. The table shows roughly 780,000 distinct CDR3 sequences, with approximately 18% occurring only once. The sequenced sample was PBMCs from blood, obtained roughly 5 days after vaccination. These receptors originate from a man aged 45 to 65 who received an inactivated influenza vaccine. Each CDR3 is given with its conserved first and last residue. D genes are given only for firm matches. Not all rows give a size; the values are once, few, many and, for expanded clones, a class.

.	TRBD2	TRBJ2-1	15	TRBV12-3/TRBV12-4	CASSSTSGGAWGQFF	TGTGCCAGCAGTTCGACTAGCGGGGGGGCGTGGGGGCAGTTCTTC
once	.	TRBJ1-2	15	TRBV6-2/TRBV6-3	CASSLRGSPSYGYTF	TGTGCCAGCTCCCTAAGGGGATCACCCTCCTATGGCTACACCTTC
few	.	TRBJ2-7	15	TRBV4-3	CASSQDAAGEYEQYF	TGCGCCAGCAGCCAAGATGCCGCAGGGGAGTACGAGCAGTACTTC
.	.	TRBJ1-4	15	TRBV5-1	CASSLERTPNEKLFF	TGCGCCAGCAGCTTGGAGCGGACGCCAAATGAAAAACTGTTTTTT
many	.	TRBJ2-6	15	TRBV15	CATSRRSPGANVLTF	TGTGCCACCAGCAGAAGATCCCCTGGGGCCAACGTCCTGACTTTC
.	.	TRBJ2-2	14	TRBV6-2/TRBV6-3	CASSWTPRDGELFF	TGTGCCAGCAGTTGGACCCCCCGGGACGGGGAGCTGTTTTTT
few	.	TRBJ1-5	15	TRBV5-6	CASSISTGSNQPQHF	TGTGCCAGCAGCATATCCACAGGCAGCAATCAGCCCCAGCATTTT
few	.	TRBJ2-7	11	TRBV7-6	CASSNSAEQYF	TGTGCCAGTAGTAACTCCGCCGAGCAGTACTTC
few	TRBD2	TRBJ2-5	16	TRBV6-1	CASSAGLAGPQETQYF	TGTGCCAGCAGTGCTGGGCTAGCGGGACCACAAGAGACCCAGTACTTC
few	.	TRBJ1-5	16	TRBV28	CASSSRRGAQGQPQHF	TGTGCCAGCAGTTCCCGGCGGGGGGCGCAAGGTCAGCCCCAGCATTTT
many	TRBD2	TRBJ2-1	16	TRBV6-1	CASSRLTSGTPNEQFF	TGTGCCAGCAGTCGCCTGACTAGCGGAACCCCCAATGAGCAGTTCTTC
.	.	TRBJ2-4	16	TRBV4-1	CASSQSPGAEKNIQYF	TGCGCCAGCAGCCAGAGCCCAGGGGCGGAGAAAAACATTCAGTACTTC
.	.	TRBJ1-6	13	TRBV20-1	CSAREAANSPLHF	TGCAGTGCTAGAGAGGCAGCAAATTCACCCCTCCACTTT
few	TRBD1	TRBJ2-5	15	TRBV20-1	CSARSGTGGFETQYF	TGCAGTGCTAGGTCCGGGACAGGGGGCTTTGAGACCCAGTACTTC
few	.	TRBJ2-2	14	TRBV15	CATSKQGGSGELFF	TGTGCCACCAGCAAACAGGGAGGGTCCGGGGAGCTGTTTTTT
.	TRBD1	TRBJ1-2	15	TRBV7-9	CASSARTGANYGYTF	TGTGCCAGCAGCGCGAGGACAGGAGCTAACTATGGCTACACCTTC
few	.	TRBJ2-5	14	TRBV7-2	CASSHGGRSKTQYF	TGTGCCAGCAGCCACGGGGGGCGATCTAAGACCCAGTACTTC
.	TRBD1	TRBJ2-4	14	TRBV12-3/TRBV12-4	CASSVDRGLDIQYF	TGTGCCAGCTCCGTGGACAGGGGGCTTGACATTCAGTACTTC
.	TRBD1	TRBJ2-1	15	TRBV25-1	CASSDSWDSNNEQFF	TGTGCCAGCAGTGATTCTTGGGACAGCAACAATGAGCAGTTCTTC
.	.	TRBJ1-2	14	TRBV27	CASSLSPANYGYTF	TGTGCCAGCAGTTTATCTCCAGCCAACTATGGCTACACCTTC
few	TRBD1	TRBJ1-1	15	TRBV5-6	CASSFGQGAFAEAFF	TGTGCCAGCAGCTTCGGACAGGGGGCCTTCGCTGAAGCTTTCTTT
few	TRBD1	TRBJ2-7	13	TRBV10-3	CAIKTGDRYEQYF	TGTGCCATCAAGACAGGGGATCGCTACGAGCAGTACTTC
few	TRBD1	TRBJ1-5	14	TRBV12-3/TRBV12-4	CASSPQGRVEPQHF	TGTGCCAGCAGTCCACAGGGGAGGGTGGAACCCCAGCATTTT
.	.	TRBJ2-3	16	TRBV4-3	CASSQEGVRPTDTQYF	TGCGCCAGCAGCCAAGAAGGGGTTAGGCCGACAGATACGCAGTATTTT
.	.	TRBJ1-6	14	TRBV12-3/TRBV12-4	CASSSRLGMTPLHF	TGTGCCAGCAGTAGCCGCTTGGGTATGACACCCCTCCACTTT
.	TRBD1	TRBJ2-2	15	TRBV6-5	CASSSRGQGTGELFF	TGTGCCAGCAGTTCCAGGGGGCAGGGCACCGGGGAGCTGTTTTTT
.	TRBD2	TRBJ2-7	12	TRBV20-1	CSAKRDGYEQYF	TGCAGTGCTAAGCGGGATGGGTACGAGCAGTACTTC
.	.	TRBJ1-1	13	TRBV10-3	CAISGQMNTEAFF	TGTGCCATCAGTGGACAGATGAACACTGAAGCTTTCTTT